These T cell receptor beta chains were read from a single sample in a study of identical twins. TCRdb itself ran the 5' RACE reads through MiXCR, one entry per CDR3 protein. The sample has about 100,000 distinct CDR3 sequences, less than 6.5% seen once; the top ten hold approximately 12%. Material: memory T cells sorted from blood. The receptors shown here come from a woman between 50 and 59 years old in good health. Each CDR3 is given with its conserved first and last residue. A D gene is named only where the DNA matches it firmly. Size tells how often a clone was seen (once, few, many) or the class of an expanded clone, and some rows leave it out.

>-|many|TRBJ1-6|TRBV7-8
TGTGCCAGCAGCTTAGTTCAGGGGACGGGGAGCAATTCACCCCTCCACTTT
CASSLVQGTGSNSPLHF
>TRBD2|many|TRBJ2-5|TRBV6-1
TGTGCCAGCAGTGAACAACTAGCGGGAGACGAAGAGACCCAGTACTTC
CASSEQLAGDEETQYF
>-|many|TRBJ1-5|TRBV7-2
TGTGCCAGCAGCTTAGTTCCCCTCAATCAGCCCCAGCATTTT
CASSLVPLNQPQHF
>TRBD2|many|TRBJ2-3|TRBV4-2
TGTGCCAGCAGCCAGGCCCACGGGACTAGCGGGATGTCAGATACGCAGTATTTT
CASSQAHGTSGMSDTQYF
>-|many|TRBJ2-5|TRBV4-1
TGCGCCAGCAGCTGGCCCCGGCGGGACGCACATAACCAAGAGACCCAGTACTTC
CASSWPRRDAHNQETQYF
>TRBD2|many|TRBJ2-3|TRBV10-3
TGTGCCATCAGTGAGAGGACTAGCGGGGGGAACGGGGATACGCAGTATTTT
CAISERTSGGNGDTQYF
>TRBD2|many|TRBJ2-1|TRBV11-2
TGTGCCAGCAGTTCCCTTAGCGGGATTGTAAATGAGCAGTTCTTC
CASSSLSGIVNEQFF
>-|many|TRBJ1-5|TRBV28
TGTGCCAGCAGTTTCGACTGGAATCAGCCCCAGCATTTT
CASSFDWNQPQHF
>TRBD2|few|TRBJ2-3|TRBV6-1
TGTGCCAGCAGTGAAGGTCCAGCGGGGGATACGCAGTATTTT
CASSEGPAGDTQYF
>-|many|TRBJ2-3|TRBV6-1
TGTGCCAGCAGTGAACTGAGGGAGGCGCAGTATTTT
CASSELREAQYF
>TRBD2|-|TRBJ2-5|TRBV14
TGTGCCAGCAGCCAAGAAAGACTAGCGGCTCTCCAAGAGACCCAGTACTTC
CASSQERLAALQETQYF
>-|many|TRBJ2-5|TRBV5-1
TGCGCCAGCAGCTTCCCGGGGCAAGAGACCCAGTACTTC
CASSFPGQETQYF
>-|few|TRBJ1-2|TRBV25-1
TGTGCCAGCAGTCCCGGACGGCTCAACTATGGCTACACCTTC
CASSPGRLNYGYTF
>-|many|TRBJ2-1|TRBV7-8
TGTGCCAGCAGCACCCGGAACAATGAGCAGTTCTTC
CASSTRNNEQFF
>-|many|TRBJ1-1|TRBV7-8
TGTGCCAGCAGCTTAGCGCCGGAGGGGCGGGCTTTCTTT
CASSLAPEGRAFF
>-|many|TRBJ2-7|TRBV10-1
TGCGCCAGCAGTGAGTCGCGAGGGTCCCGCGAGCAGTACTTC
CASSESRGSREQYF
>TRBD1|few|TRBJ1-4|TRBV2
TGTGCCAGCAGTGAAAGCGACAGGGCGACGGGGGAAAAACTGTTTTTT
CASSESDRATGEKLFF
>-|many|TRBJ2-2|TRBV25-1
TGTGCCAGCAGGGTGGGTACCCGGGAGCTGTTTTTT
CASRVGTRELFF
>TRBD2|few|TRBJ2-1|TRBV6-5
TGTGCCAGCAGTTTCGGACTAGCGGGAAAGCAGTTCTTC
CASSFGLAGKQFF
>TRBD2|-|TRBJ2-2|TRBV19
TGTGCCAGTATGGGACTAGCGGGAGTCGGGGAGCTGTTTTTT
CASMGLAGVGELFF
>-|few|TRBJ1-5|TRBV28
TGTGCCAGCAGTTTAAGTGGGTCAGGTCAGCCCCAGCATTTT
CASSLSGSGQPQHF
>TRBD1|many|TRBJ2-3|TRBV15
TGTGCCACCAGCAGTTCAGGGACAGGGAGCACAGATACGCAGTATTTT
CATSSSGTGSTDTQYF
>-|many|TRBJ1-1|TRBV7-6
TGTGCCAGCAGCTTAAGTCGTGCAGGTTCGAACACTGAAGCTTTCTTT
CASSLSRAGSNTEAFF
>TRBD1|few|TRBJ2-1|TRBV5-1
TGCGCCAGCAGCTTAGAGGGGGCGGGTGAGCAGTTCTTC
CASSLEGAGEQFF
>TRBD1|many|TRBJ2-1|TRBV5-1
TGCGCCAGCAGCAAGGGACAGTTCTCACTCTCCTACAATGAGCAGTTCTTC
CASSKGQFSLSYNEQFF
>TRBD2|-|TRBJ2-1|TRBV9
TGTGCCAGCAGCCCCCCGGGGCTAGCGGGAGTGTTCTACAATGAGCAGTTCTTC
CASSPPGLAGVFYNEQFF
>TRBD2|many|TRBJ2-3|TRBV25-1
TGTGCCAGCAGTGAATTGCGGGAGGGGGAGTACACAGATACGCAGTATTTT
CASSELREGEYTDTQYF
>TRBD1|-|TRBJ1-6|TRBV5-4
TGTGCCAGCAGCAGCGAGGGACAGGGGCCAGGATCACCCCTCCACTTT
CASSSEGQGPGSPLHF
>-|many|TRBJ1-3|TRBV11-2
TGTGCCAGCGGAAATGGGGGATCTGGAAACACCATATATTTT
CASGNGGSGNTIYF
>TRBD2|many|TRBJ2-3|TRBV13
TGTGCCAGCAGCCCCCGGGACTACCAGGAATCAGATACGCAGTATTTT
CASSPRDYQESDTQYF
>-|many|TRBJ1-2|TRBV19
TGTGCCACTTCCCGATATGGCTACACCTTC
CATSRYGYTF
>-|-|TRBJ2-4|TRBV7-8
TGTGCCAGCAGCCCACGTCCCGACTTAGCCAAAAACATTCAGTACTTC
CASSPRPDLAKNIQYF
>-|many|TRBJ1-1|TRBV11-3
TGTGCCAGCAGCTTAACAGCGGGCACTGAAGCTTTCTTT
CASSLTAGTEAFF
>TRBD2|few|TRBJ2-1|TRBV19
TGTGCCAGTAGTACCCGGACTAGCTATGAGCAGTTCTTC
CASSTRTSYEQFF
>-|many|TRBJ2-1|TRBV2
TGTGCCAGCAGTGAAACCCCAGACGGGACTTGGTTCTTC
CASSETPDGTWFF
>TRBD1|-|TRBJ1-4|TRBV9
TGTGCCAGCAGCGCGGGACAGACATTGAACGAAAAACTGTTTTTT
CASSAGQTLNEKLFF
>-|-|TRBJ2-5|TRBV7-6
TGTGCCAGCAGCTTAGCGATAGGCCCCGGGACCCAGTACTTC
CASSLAIGPGTQYF
>TRBD2|many|TRBJ2-4|TRBV5-1
TGCGCCAGCAGCGCGCTCGGGACTAGCGGGATAGCCAAAAACATTCAGTACTTC
CASSALGTSGIAKNIQYF
>TRBD1|many|TRBJ2-1|TRBV12-3/TRBV12-4
TGTGCCAGCAGCCTAAGGGACAGCCACAATGAGCAGTTCTTC
CASSLRDSHNEQFF
>TRBD2|many|TRBJ2-3|TRBV20-1
TGCAGTGCTAGCGGACTAGCGGGGAATACGCAGTATTTT
CSASGLAGNTQYF
>-|many|TRBJ2-2|TRBV27
TGTGCCAGCAGTTTTCGGAGGAGTTACACCGGGGAGCTGTTTTTT
CASSFRRSYTGELFF